This TCR beta chain is drawn from a study of blood T cell repertoires in COVID-19. About the research overall: The analysed material was cDNA or gDNA that came from T cells, B-cell-depleted T cells, or PBMCs.

Generated by immunoSEQ multiplex PCR, the TCRdb table keeps only in-frame clones and is missing some. Of roughly 230,000 clones detected, approximately 92% appear once; the ten largest clones hold roughly 5%. The CDR3 sequence is 15 residues long. Germline V gene sequence: CDR1 SGDLS, CDR2 YYNGEE. J gave up 1 base and V 7 bases, and 11 bases lay outside the gene matches. The sequenced sample consisted of peripheral blood. The receptor was derived from a woman between 40 and 50 years old who had recovered from COVID-19. The gene calls are TRBV9 and TRBJ2-7; 7 nucleotides agree with TRBD1. In DNA, the CDR3 is TGTGCCAGCTCTCCCGTGACAGGGTCATCCTACGAGCAGTACTTC. Its protein product is CASSPVTGSSYEQYF.